This T cell receptor (beta chain) derives from a study of cytomegalovirus exposure and HLA in healthy donors. Researchers ran the PCR with 60 Vbeta and 13 Jbeta primers. In the study's own analysis: In a later analysis, around 87 million unique TCR beta chains included roughly 11 million shared by two or more donors. The protocol was immunoSEQ multiplex PCR, while the TCRdb copy is restricted to in-frame clones and leaves out a portion. D and trimming come from the DNA, and the V and J calls and clone size come from that table. Here the sample spans under 200,000 clones, 70% to 80% being singletons. Deletions cut 0 bases from V and 2 bases from J, with 9 bases between. The CDR3 extends over 15 amino acids. The germline V gene encodes CDR1 SGHRS and CDR2 YFSETQ.

This TCR derives from a man aged 30 to 39 in good health and CMV-seropositive. The chain has TRBV5-1 and TRBJ1-3; no clear D. The sample taken for sequencing was PBMCs. The CDR3 here is CASSLGVGAGNTIYF. The CDR3 DNA follows: TGCGCCAGCAGCTTGGGGGTCGGGGCTGGAAACACCATATATTTT.